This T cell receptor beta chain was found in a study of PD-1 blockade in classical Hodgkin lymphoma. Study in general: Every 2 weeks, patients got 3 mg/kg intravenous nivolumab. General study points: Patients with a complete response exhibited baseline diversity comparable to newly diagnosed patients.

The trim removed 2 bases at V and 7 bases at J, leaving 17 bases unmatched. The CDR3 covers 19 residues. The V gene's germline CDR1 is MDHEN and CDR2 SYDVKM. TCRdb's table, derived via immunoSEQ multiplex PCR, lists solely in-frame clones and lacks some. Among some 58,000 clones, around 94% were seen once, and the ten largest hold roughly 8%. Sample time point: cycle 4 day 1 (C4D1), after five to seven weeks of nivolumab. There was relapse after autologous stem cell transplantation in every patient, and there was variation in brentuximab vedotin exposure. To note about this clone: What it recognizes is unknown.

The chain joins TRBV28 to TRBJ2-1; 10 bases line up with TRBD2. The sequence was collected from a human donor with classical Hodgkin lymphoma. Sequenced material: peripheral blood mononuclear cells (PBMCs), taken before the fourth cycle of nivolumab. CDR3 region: CASSLPASGSFTSRNEQFF. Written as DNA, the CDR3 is TGTGCCAGCAGTTTACCGGCTAGCGGGAGTTTCACCAGCCGAAATGAGCAGTTCTTC.